A single sample is the source of the 32 T cell receptor beta chains below, sequenced in a study of T cell repertoires in cytomegalovirus infection. These TCRs are of unknown antigen specificity. MiXCR, applied by TCRdb to the reads, yields one record per CDR3 protein. The sample yields about 890,000 distinct CDR3 sequences, less than 40% seen once. Source: cultured CD8+ T cells from PBMCs, taken from culture after CMV antigen stimulation. The receptors here all came from a human donor in good health (CMV status not recorded). Some clones in this sample may be carry-over from other donors' samples.

This clonotype was recorded once. V gene TRBV7-2 combines with J gene TRBJ1-2; possibly TRBD1 for D (6 bases). This CDR3 comprises 15 residues. Germline V gene sequence: CDR1 SGHTA, CDR2 FQGNSA. V was cut by 4 bases and J by 4 bases, with 16 bases left in between. The CDR3 region has the DNA TGTGCCAGCAGCTATACCGGACAGTTCTTCTATGGCTACACCTTC. Protein sequence: CASSYTGQFFYGYTF.

The chain recombines TRBV13 with TRBJ1-2; unclear D gene. Germline V gene lookup returns CDR1 PRHDT and CDR2 FYEKMQ (reference sequence). Trimming removed 4 bases from V and 2 bases from J, with 14 bases in between. The CDR3 length is 15 residues. The CDR3 nucleotides are TGTGCCAGCAGCTCGGAGTTGACGGAGAACTATGGCTACACCTTC. It specifies CASSSELTENYGYTF. The whole variable domain, filled in from reference TRBV13 and TRBJ1-2, reads AAGVIQSPRHLIKEKRETATLKCYPIPRHDTVYWYQQGPGQDPQFLISFYEKMQSDKGSIPDRFSAQQFSDYHSELNMSSLELGDSALYFCASSSELTENYGYTFGSGTRLTVV.

The sample holds many counts of this clonotype. This sequence joins TRBV7-6 and TRBJ1-1; 10 bases match TRBD1. The V and J ends lost 2 bases and 5 bases, in that order; junction bases with no gene match: 8. Germline CDR1 reads SGHVS; CDR2 reads FNYEAQ. This CDR3 is 16 amino acids long. CDR3 bases: TGTGCCAGCAGCTTAAGGGACAGGGGATTTGGGACTGAAGCTTTCTTT. Encoded protein: CASSLRDRGFGTEAFF.

This clonotype turned up a few times. This chain uses TRBV9 with TRBJ2-3; TRBD1 aligns across 8 bases. With V trimmed by 3 bases and J by 5 bases, 8 bases remained unmatched. This CDR3 spans 15 amino acids. Germline V gene lookup returns CDR1 SGDLS and CDR2 YYNGEE. As DNA, the CDR3 is TGTGCCAGCAGCGCCGACAGGGGTGGTGGAGATACGCAGTATTTT. Its protein product is CASSADRGGGDTQYF.

The chain employs TRBV2 and TRBJ1-5; D is uncertain. CDR3 size: 18 residues. Trimming removed 4 bases at V and 1 base at J, with 20 bases between. Germline-derived CDR1 and CDR2 are SNHLY and FYNNEI. CDR3 amino acids: CASSVGPFLEASNQPQHF. Here the CDR3 DNA reads TGTGCCAGCAGTGTGGGCCCCTTTCTGGAAGCCAGCAATCAGCCCCAGCATTTT.

This clonotype was seen a handful of times. The chain recombines TRBV6-1 with TRBJ2-7; 7 bases align to TRBD2. This CDR3 has 13 amino acids. V dropped 8 bases and J dropped 3; count of bases not matched to a gene: 7. Germline CDR1 MNHNS, CDR2 SASEGT. CDR3 in DNA: TGTGCCAGCTCCCGGGGGGAAGTCTACGAGCAGTACTTC. It translates to CASSRGEVYEQYF.

The CDR3 loop reads CASSSGWTGQSSYEQYF. The CDR3 DNA follows: TGTGCCAGCAGTTCGGGATGGACGGGACAGAGCTCCTACGAGCAGTACTTC. The rearrangement joins TRBV6-2 or TRBV6-3 to TRBJ2-7; TRBD1 matches at 7 bases. Per germline, CDR1 MNHEY and CDR2 SVGEGT. The CDR3 spans 17 residues. J gave up 0 bases and V 4 bases, and 12 bases lay outside the gene matches.

The genes are TRBV6-2 or TRBV6-3 and TRBJ1-2; TRBD1 matches 9 bases. This CDR3 is 15 amino acids long. V dropped 6 bases and J dropped 4; count of bases not matched to a gene: 9. The germline CDR1 and CDR2 sequences are MNHEY and SVGEGT. The CDR3 sequence: CASSSGTGKIYGYTF. CDR3 sequence (DNA): TGTGCCAGCAGCTCCGGGACAGGGAAGATCTATGGCTACACCTTC.

This chain connects TRBV6-2 or TRBV6-3 to TRBJ2-7; D possibly matches TRBD1 or TRBD2 (6 bases each). This CDR3 comprises 13 residues. Trimming stripped 7 bases from V and 2 bases from J, with 12 bases between. Looked up from germline, CDR1 is MNHEY and CDR2 is SVGEGT. Written as DNA, the CDR3 is TGTGCCAGCACCCGGGGGCTTCCCTACGAGCAGTACGTC. This gives the protein CASTRGLPYEQYV.

Comment on this clonotype: Since a much larger clone is just one base distant, this may be a read error. The rearrangement uses TRBV4-1 and TRBJ1-5; no clear D. Trimming cost V 0 bases and J 0 bases, with 3 bases left between them. Germline lookup yields CDR1 MGHRA and CDR2 YSYEKL. The CDR3 is 14 residues long. CDR3 region: CASSQDYSNQPQHF. Here the CDR3 DNA reads TGCGCCAGCAGCCAAGATTATAGCAATCAGCCCCAGCATTTT.

This clonotype was detected only a few times. The chain's CDR3 is CASSITGNGGELFF. CDR3 nucleotide sequence: TGTGCCAGTAGTATCACTGGGAACGGCGGGGAGCTGTTTTTT. The V gene is TRBV19, the J gene TRBJ2-2, with D unclear. CDR3 size: 14 residues. Per the germline V gene, CDR1 is LNHDA and CDR2 is SQIVND (reference sequence). Trimming stripped 3 bases from V and 7 bases from J, with 12 bases between.

The chain links TRBV5-6 to TRBJ2-7; TRBD2 might be the D (6 bases). Trimming removed 4 bases at V and 0 bases at J, with 11 bases between. CDR1 and CDR2 (germline): SGHDT, YYEEEE. The CDR3 consists of 14 residues. The CDR3 DNA reads TGTGCCAGCAGCCACGGAGGGAGCTCCTACGAGCAGTACGTC. Translated: CASSHGGSSYEQYV.

This clonotype was picked up many times. The chain joins TRBV7-8 to TRBJ2-5; D possibly corresponds to TRBD1 (6 bases). Germline V gene sequence: CDR1 SGHVS, CDR2 FQNEAQ. The V end lost 6 bases, the J end lost 5 bases, and 10 bases lay between the germline ends. The CDR3 runs 12 residues. This chain's CDR3 is CASSWTAETQYF. The CDR3, as DNA: TGTGCCAGCAGTTGGACAGCCGAGACCCAGTACTTC.

This clonotype was seen a few times. Written as DNA, the CDR3 is TGTGCCACCAGCAAGAGGGCTAAGGGCACAGATACGCAGTATTTT. Its protein product is CATSKRAKGTDTQYF. The chain uses TRBV15 and TRBJ2-3, with D perhaps TRBD2 (5 bases). In germline, CDR1 is LNHNV, CDR2 YYDKDF (reference sequence). This CDR3 comprises 15 residues. Trimming left V 4 bases short and J 1 base short, with 12 bases between.

The chain joins TRBV9 to TRBJ2-3; 10 nucleotides agree with TRBD2. CDR1 and CDR2 (germline): SGDLS, YYNGEE. The CDR3 contains 17 residues. The trim removed 4 bases at V and 0 bases at J, leaving 8 bases unmatched. The CDR3 DNA reads TGTGCCAGCAGCCCTATTAGCGGGGGGCCTAGCACAGATACGCAGTATTTT. This codes for CASSPISGGPSTDTQYF.

This sequence joins TRBV7-6 and TRBJ2-5; D ambiguous. This CDR3 has 14 amino acids. The V end lost 5 bases, the J end lost 2 bases, and 12 bases lay between the germline ends. Germline V lookup: CDR1 SGHVS, CDR2 FNYEAQ. The CDR3 DNA reads TGTGCCAGCAGCCCCCGTACCCTGCAAGAGACCCAGTACTTC. Translation: CASSPRTLQETQYF.

The rearrangement joins TRBV6-2 or TRBV6-3 to TRBJ2-1; D call uncertain. V shed 2 bases and J shed 7 bases, with 6 bases lying between them. The CDR3 is 12 amino acids. Germline CDR1 is MNHEY and CDR2 is SVGEGT. CDR3 protein: CASSYAANEQFF. CDR3 in DNA: TGTGCCAGCAGTTACGCGGCAAATGAGCAGTTCTTC.

Many counts were recorded for this clonotype. This chain links TRBV7-2 with TRBJ2-2; no clear D gene. Germline-derived CDR1 and CDR2 are SGHTA and FQGNSA. This CDR3 is built from 15 residues. Between the trimmed V and J ends, which lost 1 base and 4 bases, there was a span of 10 bases. The CDR3 sequence: CASSLDYSPTGELFF. The CDR3 coding sequence is TGTGCCAGCAGCTTAGATTACAGCCCCACCGGGGAGCTGTTTTTT.

The chain joins TRBV7-9 to TRBJ2-1; D is ambiguous. The CDR3 runs to 12 residues. Germline CDR1 SEHNR, CDR2 FQNEAQ (reference sequence). The V gene lost 6 bases and the J gene lost 3 bases, with 6 bases spanning the gap. The CDR3 sequence is CASRRVYNEQFF. CDR3 sequence (DNA): TGTGCCAGCAGGCGAGTCTACAATGAGCAGTTCTTC.

This clonotype appeared a few times. The genes are TRBV5-6 and TRBJ2-1; D is unclear. V lost 4 bases to trimming and J lost 10 bases, with 12 bases between them. The CDR3 is made up of 12 amino acids. Germline V gene sequence: CDR1 SGHDT, CDR2 YYEEEE. The CDR3 sequence: CASSPGKFEQFF. CDR3 nucleotides: TGTGCCAGCAGCCCTGGGAAGTTCGAGCAGTTCTTC. Supplemented by reference TRBV5-6 and TRBJ2-1, the full variable domain reads DAGVTQSPTHLIKTRGQQVTLRCSPKSGHDTVSWYQQALGQGPQFIFQYYEEEERQRGNFPDRFSGHQFPNYSSELNVNALLLGDSALYLCASSPGKFEQFFGPGTRLTVL.

The V gene is TRBV7-9, the J gene TRBJ1-5; tentatively, D is TRBD1 (5 bases). The CDR3 covers 14 residues. The V end lost 1 base, the J end lost 5 bases, and 9 bases lay between the germline ends. Germline CDR1 and CDR2: SEHNR and FQNEAQ (reference sequence). The CDR3 DNA is TGTGCCAGCAGCTTAGTACAGGAGGATCAGCCCCAGCATTTT. Protein sequence: CASSLVQEDQPQHF.

This clonotype has only a few counts. The gene calls are TRBV7-9 and TRBJ1-1, with D hard to call. The V end was cut by 4 bases, the J end by 0 bases, with 12 bases between. Germline CDR1 reads SEHNR; CDR2 reads FQNEAQ (reference sequence). The length of the CDR3 is 15 residues. The CDR3 protein is CASSSSSHMNTEAFF. Written as DNA, the CDR3 is TGTGCCAGCAGCTCCAGTAGTCACATGAACACTGAAGCTTTCTTT.

CDR3 bases: TGCAGTGCTAGTCCCACCTACGAGCAGTACGTC. Amino acid sequence: CSASPTYEQYV. This chain uses TRBV20-1 with TRBJ2-7, with D hard to call. The CDR3 covers 11 residues. The germline gives CDR1 DFQATT, CDR2 SNEGSKA (reference sequence). V was cut by 3 bases and J by 2 bases, with 5 bases left in between.

In its sample, this clonotype was seen many times. V is TRBV10-3 and J is TRBJ1-5, with 8 bases lining up with TRBD1. Losses at the gene ends were 6 bases for V and 1 base for J; bases not matched to a gene: 5. Germline loops: CDR1 ENHRY, CDR2 SYGVKD. The CDR3 totals 15 residues. The CDR3 reads CAISHGTGSNQPQHF. The CDR3 coding sequence is TGTGCCATCAGCCACGGGACAGGCAGCAATCAGCCCCAGCATTTT.

The chain is built from TRBV27 and TRBJ2-3; no clear D. Germline CDR1 is MNHEY and CDR2 is SMNVEV (reference sequence). The V gene lost 6 bases and the J gene lost 4 bases, with 8 bases spanning the gap. This CDR3 is 12 amino acids long. CDR3 sequence (DNA): TGTGCCAGCAGCCATCTGCCAGATACGCAGTATTTT. This encodes CASSHLPDTQYF.

This clonotype has a handful of counts. The J gene is TRBJ2-7, the V gene TRBV4-1, with D perhaps matching TRBD2 (7 bases). The CDR3 loop spans 15 amino acids. Germline CDR1 reads MGHRA; CDR2 reads YSYEKL. Trimming shortened V by 4 bases and J by 3 bases, and 16 bases separated the two germline ends. In DNA form, the CDR3 reads TGCGCCAGCAGCCCCTACGGGGGAGGGGGCTACGAGCAGTACTTC. It specifies CASSPYGGGGYEQYF.

This clonotype came up a few times. CDR3 in DNA: TGTGCCAGCAGCGGAGCGGGGGGGGTCACAGATACGCAGTATTTT. Translation gives CASSGAGGVTDTQYF. The chain has TRBV2 and TRBJ2-3; 10 bases line up with TRBD2. The CDR3 runs 15 residues. The germline CDR1 and CDR2 sequences are SNHLY and FYNNEI. Trimming at V came to 6 bases and at J to 2 bases, leaving 5 bases not matched to a gene.

V and J are TRBV6-2 or TRBV6-3 and TRBJ1-1; D is unclear. Between the trimmed V and J ends, which lost 7 bases and 6 bases, there was a span of 18 bases. Looked up from germline, CDR1 is MNHEY and CDR2 is SVGEGT. This CDR3 is 14 amino acids long. The CDR3 region is CASTTDSLAPEAFF. CDR3 bases: TGTGCCAGCACAACAGACTCCTTAGCACCTGAAGCTTTCTTT.

This chain connects TRBV5-4 to TRBJ2-7; D unclear. V dropped 0 bases and J dropped 7 bases, with 11 bases sitting between them. The CDR3 extends over 13 amino acids. In germline, CDR1 is SGHNT, CDR2 YYREEE (reference sequence). This chain's CDR3 is CASSLAQTGEQYF. CDR3 DNA: TGTGCCAGCAGCTTGGCTCAGACTGGGGAGCAGTACTTC.

This clonotype was observed a handful of times. The chain recombines TRBV24-1 with TRBJ2-1, with D uncertain. Germline V gene sequence: CDR1 KGHDR, CDR2 SFDVKD. The CDR3 extends over 13 amino acids. Deletions cut 6 bases from V and 6 bases from J, with 11 bases between. The CDR3, as DNA: TGTGCCACCAGTCCCGGCTCCGCCAATGAGCAGTTCTTC. It specifies CATSPGSANEQFF.

The V call is TRBV20-1, the J call TRBJ1-4; 10 nucleotides line up with TRBD1. J lost 0 bases, V lost 3 bases, and 19 bases had no gene match. The V gene's germline CDR1 is DFQATT and CDR2 SNEGSKA (reference sequence). The CDR3 contains 21 residues. The CDR3 spells CSARAPGQGSDQATTNEKLFF. In DNA form, the CDR3 reads TGCAGTGCTAGGGCACCGGGACAGGGGTCGGACCAGGCTACAACTAATGAAAAACTGTTTTTT.

This clonotype occurred many times. The chain uses TRBV6-1 and TRBJ1-4; D not resolved. Trimming left V 4 bases short and J 8 bases short, with 17 bases between. Germline assignment: CDR1 MNHNS and CDR2 SASEGT. CDR3 length: 15 amino acids. Written as DNA, the CDR3 is TGTGCCAGCAGTGCATGGACGGAGTCGACCGAAAAACTGTTTTTT. Translation: CASSAWTESTEKLFF.